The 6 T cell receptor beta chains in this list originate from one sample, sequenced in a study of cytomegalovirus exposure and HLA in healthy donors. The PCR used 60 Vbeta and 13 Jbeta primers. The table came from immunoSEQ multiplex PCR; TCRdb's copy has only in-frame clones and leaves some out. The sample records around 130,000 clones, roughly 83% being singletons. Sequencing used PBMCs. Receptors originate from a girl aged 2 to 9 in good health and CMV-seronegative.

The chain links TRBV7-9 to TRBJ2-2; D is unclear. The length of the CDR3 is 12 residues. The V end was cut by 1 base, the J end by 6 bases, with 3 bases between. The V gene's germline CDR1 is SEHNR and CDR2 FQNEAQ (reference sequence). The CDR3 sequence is CASSLGPGELFF. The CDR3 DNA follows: TGTGCCAGCAGCTTAGGGCCCGGGGAGCTGTTTTTT.

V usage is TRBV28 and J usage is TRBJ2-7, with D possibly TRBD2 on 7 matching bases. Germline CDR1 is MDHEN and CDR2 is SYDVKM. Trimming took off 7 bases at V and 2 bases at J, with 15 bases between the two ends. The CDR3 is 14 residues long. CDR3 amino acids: CASKPQGGAYEQYF. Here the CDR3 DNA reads TGTGCCAGCAAGCCACAGGGAGGGGCCTACGAGCAGTACTTC.

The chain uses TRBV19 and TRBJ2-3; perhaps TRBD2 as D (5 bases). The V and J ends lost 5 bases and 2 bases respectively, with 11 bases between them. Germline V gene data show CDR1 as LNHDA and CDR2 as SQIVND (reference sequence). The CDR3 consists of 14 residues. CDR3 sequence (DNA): TGTGCCAGTAGTTTTAGGACTCACACAGATACGCAGTATTTT. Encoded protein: CASSFRTHTDTQYF. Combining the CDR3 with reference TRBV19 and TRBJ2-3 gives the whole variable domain DGGITQSPKYLFRKEGQNVTLSCEQNLNHDAMYWYRQDPGQGLRLIYYSQIVNDFQKGDIAEGYSVSREKKESFPLTVTSAQKNPTAFYLCASSFRTHTDTQYFGPGTRLTVL.

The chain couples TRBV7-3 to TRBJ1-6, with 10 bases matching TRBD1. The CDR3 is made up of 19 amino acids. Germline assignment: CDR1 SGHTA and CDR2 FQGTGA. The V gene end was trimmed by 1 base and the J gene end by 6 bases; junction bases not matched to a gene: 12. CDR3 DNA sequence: TGTGCCAGCAGCTTAAGGTGGTGTATTGGGGACAGGGGTAATTCACCCCTCCACTTT. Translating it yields CASSLRWCIGDRGNSPLHF.

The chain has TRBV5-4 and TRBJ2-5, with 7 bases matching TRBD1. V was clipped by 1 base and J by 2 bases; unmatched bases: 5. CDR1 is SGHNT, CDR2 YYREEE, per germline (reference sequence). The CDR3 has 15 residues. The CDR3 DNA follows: TGTGCCAGCAGCTTGACGAACAGGGGACAAGAGACCCAGTACTTC. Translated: CASSLTNRGQETQYF.

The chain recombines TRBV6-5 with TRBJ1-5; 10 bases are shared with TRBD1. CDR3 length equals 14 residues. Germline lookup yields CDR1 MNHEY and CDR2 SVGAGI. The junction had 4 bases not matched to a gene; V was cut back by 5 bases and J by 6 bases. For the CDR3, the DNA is TGTGCCAGCAGTCAGGACAGGGGGTCTCAGCCCCAGCATTTT. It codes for CASSQDRGSQPQHF.